This T cell receptor beta chain was found in a study of cytomegalovirus exposure and HLA in healthy donors listed by TCRdb under 2017. Study-level background: According to an earlier analysis of several hundred of the donors, about 190 million T cells yielded some 120 million unique TCR beta sequences and 276 Gb of sequence data. About 300 gigabases of sequencing data and 78 million or so unique TCR sequences were included in an early release covering under 650 HLA-typed donors. Of the roughly 390 genotyped donors, approximately 80% were placed in the genetic ancestry cluster associated with self-reported Caucasian donors. The aim of the study was to test whether cataloging public T cell receptors could identify signatures of past pathogen exposure. The study used immunosequencing to profile the T cell repertoires of around 600 subjects and linked those repertoires to cytomegalovirus serostatus. A separate validation cohort of 90 to 150 different subjects was used in addition to the roughly 670-subject first cohort. To predict cytomegalovirus infection status, the study brought together high-throughput TCR immunosequencing, statistical association of individual TCRs with disease status, and machine learning. A later analysis re-examined previously published TCR beta repertoires from more than 600 donors and added high-resolution HLA genotyping to investigate patterns of TCR occurrence. Rather than drawing on any new phenotypic data, the later analysis identified candidate immune exposures from TCR beta sequences and the way those sequences occurred across donors. In an earlier analysis of 587 of the donors, high-throughput TCR beta sequencing was used to judge whether each TCR beta V gene segment behaved as functional or pseudogenic. Donor age, sex, ethnicity and CMV serostatus were collected together with the repertoire data. Genome-wide SNP genotypes for about 65% of the 666 donors were used in a later genetic analysis, which treated that subset as a discovery cohort. All discovery cohort repertoires had been generated using a single sequencing platform. HLA typing included class I and class II loci at four-digit resolution. The number of typed donors differed by locus: about 620-630 for A, B, C, DRB1 and DQB1; 500 to 550 for DQA1; about 600 for DPA1; and roughly 470 for DPB1. Because of strong linkage in the cohort, four to six DR-DQ haplotypes were treated as single units for association and clustering. Among 398 genotyped donors of the cohort, an average of 235,054 unique TCR beta nucleotide sequences were sequenced per donor, roughly a sixth of them non-productive. General study outcomes and caveats: A later analysis found that HLA-associated TCR beta chains were more clonally expanded and had lower generation probabilities than equally common non-associated chains. Because HLA typing was missing for some donors at each locus, association tests included only the typed subset. Specific HLA alleles were associated with some 15,000 TCR beta sequences at a false discovery rate of 0.05 in a later analysis. A further reported finding was that TCR beta sequences accurately predicted the HLA-A and HLA-B alleles for most subjects in the first cohort. Because counts were too low, roughly 16 rarely observed V segments, including chromosome 9 orphons, were left out of the earlier analysis of 500 to 650 of the donors. According to a later analysis, parvovirus B19, influenza, CMV and Epstein-Barr virus appeared linked to several top co-occurrence clusters. Only TCR beta chains were sequenced in this cohort, and the absence of alpha or paired-chain data limited detectable features. CMV serostatus was the only immune exposure information available for the cohort. According to a later genetic analysis, donors in an Asian-associated ancestry cluster had fewer N-insertions in productive TCRs than the approximately 630-donor mean. Some IMGT-functional V segments, including TRBV6-2 and TRBV6-3, could not be distinguished by the 87-base-pair reads and were therefore excluded. Roughly uniform sequencing depth across donors was assumed in presence/absence analyses, although this assumption may not hold. While some public TCRs were present in many individuals, most TCR sequences turned up only very rarely across donors. According to a later analysis, TCR association rates differed among HLA loci, with DRB1 alleles showing the most associated TCRs and HLA-C alleles showing the fewest. A later analysis found that most CMV-associated TCR beta chains appeared HLA-restricted, with HLA associations seemingly driven largely by CMV exposure. An earlier analysis of roughly 570 of the donors showed that most TCR beta V segments appeared in productive rearrangements either about 90% or about 30% of the time, which broadly matched IMGT annotations. Cytomegalovirus status was reported to be diagnosed by the classifier with high specificity and sensitivity in both the original and validation cohorts. Linkage disequilibrium might explain the correlated functional status among segregating V segments, but an unknown experimental factor could not be ruled out. Strong co-occurrence of HLA alleles, especially DR and DQ, made assigning TCR associations to individual alleles difficult. In a later genetic analysis, a missense DCLRE1C variant was associated with V-gene and J-gene trimming of TCR beta chains, and the association was replicated in an independent cohort. A cluster of highly shared sequence variants was judged likely to be a technical artifact of the sequencing pipeline. The authors suggested that the approach could potentially be generalized to other disease states and immunological phenotypes. In the study, roughly 160 TCR beta chains were listed as associated with cytomegalovirus. In vitro tests confirmed that a few of the cytomegalovirus-associated TCR beta chains recognize cytomegalovirus antigens.

Cut back by 0 bases and 3 bases, the V and J ends lie 6 bases apart. Including the terminal cysteine and phenylalanine, the CDR3 comprises 13 residues. Kept here is only the CDR3 DNA, which spans 39 bases and is read in frame from base 1. CDR1 and CDR2 are read off the germline V gene (reference sequence) as SGHKS and YYEKEE. On this clone: Its cognate antigen has yet to be identified. No base-level quality is on record; no much larger clone is a single base apart.

Libraries were made using the immunoSEQ multiplex PCR assay. For the multiplex PCR, a mixture combining 60 forward primers for TCR Vbeta segments and 13 reverse primers for TCR Jbeta segments was used. Amplification of the CDR3 region of rearranged TCR beta genes was performed with a multiplex PCR assay on genomic DNA. Amplified TCR beta libraries were sequenced as 87-base-pair reads on the Illumina HiSeq System. Concerning the study's data processing: Across the roughly 600 repertoires, a later analysis counted some 80 million unique TCR beta chains, some 11 million of which were shared by at least two donors. To remove PCR and sequencing errors, raw reads were error-corrected and collapsed into unique sequences using a nearest-neighbor algorithm that merged closely related sequences. V, D and J gene segments were assigned by aligning CDR3 sequences to IMGT reference sequences. For a sequence to be retained, a match of at least six nucleotides was required to both a V gene segment and a J gene segment. Rearrangements were classified as productive when the CDR3 lacked stop codons and remained in frame with V and J, and all other rearrangements were classified as non-productive. CDR3 was defined according to IMGT convention as the region running from the second conserved V-encoded cysteine to the conserved J-encoded phenylalanine. Sequences without an unambiguous match to a single V gene segment were excluded from the earlier analysis of several hundred of the donors. An earlier analysis of just under 600 of the donors called V segments functional above 56.7% productive rearrangements and segregating when the between-donor standard deviation exceeded 5%. A statistical classification framework was developed to diagnose cytomegalovirus status using the catalog of TCR beta chain sequences. V and J gene assignment, in a later analysis, came from comparing TCR nucleotide sequences with IMGT/GENE-DB human TR gene sequences. The TCRdist pipeline was used in a later analysis to assign CDR3 sequences and most-parsimonious VDJ recombination scenarios. A later analysis defined each TCR beta chain by its CDR3 amino acid sequence plus V-gene family, and excluded reads lacking a unique V-gene family. To address suspected cross-contamination and a sequencing artifact, a later analysis removed some 620 highly shared, low-generation-probability nucleotide sequences. In a later analysis, a clonal expansion index for each public chain was calculated from normalized within-repertoire ranks of inferred template counts. In a later analysis, generation probabilities were computed with a VDJ recombination model fitted to out-of-frame rearrangements, and the resulting probabilities were checked against IGoR. Hypergeometric tests were used in a later analysis to score TCR-TCR, TCR-HLA and TCR-CMV co-occurrence, with a repertoire-size bias correction applied to the TCR pairs. False discovery rates were estimated in a later analysis by permuting HLA or CMV assignments 20 times. In a later analysis, co-occurring TCRs were grouped using DBSCAN, and TCRdist sequence similarity was added for clustering within HLA-allele-positive subsets. For co-occurrence clustering, repertoires with fewer than 30,000 or more than 120,000 public chains were excluded, along with four or five repertoires with anomalous nucleotide sharing. Imported from immuneACCESS, the table was reduced by TCRdb to in-frame sequences with V and J called. These copies leave out some clones; in studies compared against another copy, an unresolved V gene accounts for under half, and the cause of the remainder is not known. V and J calls and clone size follow that table, whereas D and trimming were derived from the DNA. The sample records 35,000 to 50,000 clones, roughly 80% of which are singletons. Together, the top ten hold around 3% of the sample.

The cohort comprised 710 or so healthy bone marrow donors. At the time of sampling, all cohort members were nominally healthy, though unrecorded immune exposures were likely present. The donor tested CMV seronegative and was one of the 352 seronegative cohort members. Each donor provided a peripheral blood sample, and peripheral blood mononuclear cells were used for TCR beta sequencing. Genomic DNA extraction from the blood cell samples was performed with the Qiagen DNeasy Blood Extraction Kit. The sequenced material came from PBMCs. This TCR was sampled from a middle-aged man in good health and CMV-seronegative. The chain is encoded by TRBV5-5 joined to TRBJ1-1; the D segment cannot be called with confidence. The sequenced DNA: TGTGCCAGCAGCTTGGGTAGATACACTGAAGCTTTCTTT. Its protein reads: CASSLGRYTEAFF.